The 10 T cell receptor beta chains below were found in one sample sequenced in a study of shared clonotypes between healthy human individuals. The protocol was immunoSEQ multiplex PCR, while the TCRdb copy is restricted to in-frame clones and leaves out a portion. This repertoire shows under 700,000 clones, approximately 95% found once; its top ten account for 0.11%. CD45RO-negative CD8 cells positively selected for CCR7 made up the naive population, which excluded terminally differentiated effector memory CD45RA+ cells. The material sequenced was naive CD8+ T cells sorted from blood. The source is a woman in her twenties or thirties in good health.

The V and J genes are TRBV4-1 and TRBJ2-6, with D maybe TRBD2 (6 bases). V lost 4 bases, J lost 0 bases, and 10 bases lay in between. The CDR3 loop spans 16 amino acids. CDR1 and CDR2 from the germline V gene are MGHRA and YSYEKL. CDR3 loop: CASSPRDSSGANVLTF. CDR3 bases: TGCGCCAGCAGCCCCCGGGACTCCTCTGGGGCCAACGTCCTGACTTTC.

This chain connects TRBV7-8 to TRBJ2-7; a weak D match, TRBD2 (6 bases). V gave up 2 bases and J gave up 2 bases, with 13 bases separating them. The CDR3 sequence is 15 residues long. Per germline, CDR1 SGHVS and CDR2 FQNEAQ. CDR3 DNA sequence: TGTGCCAGCAGCTTACCGCGGGACGCTACCTACGAGCAGTACTTC. Translation: CASSLPRDATYEQYF.

This clone was seen once. This chain joins TRBV19 and TRBJ2-3, with 9 bases that match TRBD2. With 3 bases clipped from V and 2 bases from J, the junction kept 9 bases outside the gene matches. In germline, CDR1 is LNHDA, CDR2 SQIVND (reference sequence). The CDR3 has 17 amino acids. The CDR3, as DNA: TGTGCCAGTAGTATTTCCCGGACTAGCGCGGACACAGATACGCAGTATTTT. Encoded protein: CASSISRTSADTDTQYF.

The chain is built from TRBV5-4 and TRBJ2-1; tentative D call: TRBD2 (5 bases). Trimming took 0 bases from V and 9 from J, leaving 13 bases between them. The germline V gene encodes CDR1 SGHNT and CDR2 YYREEE (reference sequence). The CDR3 has 14 amino acids. The CDR3 sequence is CASSLAAVGSEQFF. The CDR3 DNA reads TGTGCCAGCAGCTTGGCCGCGGTGGGGAGTGAGCAGTTCTTC.

The gene calls are TRBV14 and TRBJ2-7; D not certain. Trimming shortened V by 4 bases and J by 2 bases, and 3 bases separated the two germline ends. Germline loops: CDR1 SGHDN, CDR2 FVKESK. This CDR3 contains 11 residues. The CDR3 here is CASSPPYEQYF. In nucleotides, the CDR3 is TGTGCCAGCAGCCCCCCCTACGAGCAGTACTTC.

The chain couples TRBV5-4 to TRBJ1-2; 9 bases match TRBD1. The CDR3 is 16 residues long. Per the germline V gene, CDR1 is SGHNT and CDR2 is YYREEE (reference sequence). J was trimmed by 4 bases and V by 4 bases; bases with no gene match: 11. CDR3 DNA sequence: TGTGCCAGCAGCGAACAACAGGGGGCGCGAGGCTATGGCTACACCTTC. This sequence encodes CASSEQQGARGYGYTF.

This clone was seen once. This sequence joins TRBV27 and TRBJ2-2; 8 bases are a match to TRBD2. The CDR3 spans 14 residues. Trimming took 8 bases from V and 5 from J; bases not matched to a gene: 7. CDR1 is MNHEY and CDR2 is SMNVEV in the germline V gene (reference sequence). For the CDR3, the DNA is TGTGCCAGCTCCCAGGGACTAGGAACCGGGGAGCTGTTTTTT. It translates to CASSQGLGTGELFF.

The chain is built from TRBV5-5 and TRBJ1-5; TRBD1 is a possible D gene (6 bases). Trimming took 0 bases from V and 4 from J, leaving 11 bases between them. This CDR3 has 15 amino acids. The germline gives CDR1 SGHKS, CDR2 YYEKEE (reference sequence). The CDR3 DNA reads TGTGCCAGCAGCTTGGAGGGGGACGGTAATCAGCCCCAGCATTTT. It is translated as CASSLEGDGNQPQHF.

The gene calls are TRBV5-4 and TRBJ2-3, with D possibly being TRBD1 or TRBD2 (5 bases each). The CDR3 sequence is 14 residues long. V lost 3 bases, J lost 5 bases, and 13 bases lay in between. Germline V gives CDR1 SGHNT, CDR2 YYREEE (reference sequence). The DNA for the CDR3 is TGTGCCAGCAGCTGGATCGGGACCGTAGATACGCAGTATTTT. Residues: CASSWIGTVDTQYF.

The chain uses TRBV4-1 and TRBJ2-1, with 10 bases aligning to TRBD2. The CDR3 covers 17 residues. Germline CDR1 MGHRA, CDR2 YSYEKL. J was trimmed by 4 bases and V by 0 bases; bases with no gene match: 6. This chain's CDR3 is CASSQEEGLAPYNEQFF. The DNA of the CDR3 is TGCGCCAGCAGCCAAGAAGAGGGACTAGCGCCATACAATGAGCAGTTCTTC.